These 27 T cell receptor beta chains share one sample of origin, sequenced in a study of blood T cell repertoires in COVID-19. Sequencing was performed with immunoSEQ multiplex PCR; in TCRdb, only in-frame clones are kept and a portion is missing. The sample shows tens of thousands of clones, approximately 90% of them seen only once. The source material was peripheral blood. These receptors all stem from a human donor in a cohort sampled during active COVID-19.

The chain recombines TRBV28 with TRBJ2-1; 14 bases agree with TRBD2. The junction had 9 bases not matched to a gene; V was cut back by 6 bases and J by 8 bases. The length of the CDR3 is 16 residues. CDR1 MDHEN and CDR2 SYDVKM come from the germline V gene. For the CDR3, the DNA is TGTGCCAGCAGCCCTTGGGGACTAGCGGGAGTCGATGAGCAGTTCTTC. Amino acid sequence: CASSPWGLAGVDEQFF.

The J gene is TRBJ1-3, the V gene TRBV28; 7 nucleotides agree with TRBD1. The CDR3 consists of 17 residues. Looked up from germline, CDR1 is MDHEN and CDR2 is SYDVKM. Trimming removed 8 bases from V and 4 bases from J; junction bases left unmatched: 17. The CDR3 is CASGQLARDRLGNTIYF. CDR3 sequence (DNA): TGTGCCAGCGGACAGCTAGCCCGGGACAGATTAGGAAACACCATATATTTT.

This clone was seen more than once but under ten times. The rearrangement uses TRBV6-5 and TRBJ2-6; D is undetermined. Per the germline V gene, CDR1 is MNHEY and CDR2 is SVGAGI. V dropped 3 bases and J dropped 4 bases, with 7 bases sitting between them. The CDR3 length is 14 residues. The CDR3 DNA reads as TGTGCCAGCAGTTATTTTCGGGGGGCCAACGTCCTGACTTTC. Its protein product is CASSYFRGANVLTF.

The chain couples TRBV2 to TRBJ1-1, with 7 bases matching TRBD1. This CDR3 comprises 15 residues. Germline V gene lookup returns CDR1 SNHLY and CDR2 FYNNEI. V dropped 6 bases and J dropped 4; count of bases not matched to a gene: 11. DNA of the CDR3: TGTGCCAGCAGCGAAAGTCACGGGGACAGCACTGAAGCTTTCTTT. Translating it yields CASSESHGDSTEAFF.

This clone was seen a single time. This chain connects TRBV6-2 or TRBV6-3 to TRBJ2-7; 14 bases align to TRBD2. Per germline, CDR1 MNHEY and CDR2 SVGEGT. This CDR3 region has 15 residues. The V segment lost 5 bases and the J segment 1 base; nucleotides outside the gene matches: 1. The CDR3 region is CASSRTSGGSYEQYV. DNA for the CDR3: TGTGCCAGCAGTCGGACTAGCGGGGGGTCCTACGAGCAGTACGTC.

The chain links TRBV28 to TRBJ2-6; possible D gene TRBD2, 5 bases. The CDR3 is made up of 15 amino acids. Germline CDR1 and CDR2: MDHEN and SYDVKM. V lost 1 base to trimming and J lost 1 base, with 5 bases between them. Written as DNA, the CDR3 is TGTGCCAGCAGTTTATCGGGGTCTGGGGCCAACGTCCTGACTTTC. Residues: CASSLSGSGANVLTF.

This clone was seen once. This chain links TRBV11-2 with TRBJ2-7; 11 bases are shared with TRBD2. J lost 2 bases, V lost 5 bases, and 14 bases had no gene match. Looked up from germline, CDR1 is SGHAT and CDR2 is FQNNGV. This CDR3 region has 18 residues. The CDR3 DNA reads as TGTGCCAGCAGCAGCGACGGCCCTAGCGGGGGGTCCCCCTACGAGCAGTACGTC. Its translation is CASSSDGPSGGSPYEQYV.

This chain links TRBV24-1 with TRBJ2-7, with a tentative D call TRBD1 (6 bases). The CDR3 has 17 amino acids. CDR1 KGHDR and CDR2 SFDVKD come from the germline V gene. Trimming removed 9 bases at V and 1 base at J, with 24 bases between. CDR3: CATLFGGVGTKSYEQYV. In nucleotides, the CDR3 is TGTGCCACCTTATTTGGCGGTGTAGGGACAAAATCCTACGAGCAGTACGTC.

This clone appeared once. The chain couples TRBV10-2 to TRBJ2-2, with D tentatively TRBD2 (6 bases). This CDR3 has 16 amino acids. Between the trimmed V and J ends, which lost 6 bases and 3 bases, there was a span of 17 bases. Germline values: CDR1 WSHSY, CDR2 SAAADI. The CDR3, as DNA: TGCGCCAGCAGGAGACTAAGCGGGCGGCACACCGGGGAGCTGTTTTTT. Protein product: CASRRLSGRHTGELFF.

The chain joins TRBV28 to TRBJ2-7; weak D call: TRBD1 (6 bases). V lost 2 bases and J lost 3, with 11 bases in between. Per germline, CDR1 MDHEN and CDR2 SYDVKM. The CDR3 length is 14 residues. This CDR3 reads CASSLPGDNYEQYF. The CDR3 nucleotides read TGTGCCAGCAGTTTACCAGGGGACAACTACGAGCAGTACTTC.

The chain carries TRBV11-3 and TRBJ2-1; perhaps TRBD2 as D (6 bases). Germline V lookup: CDR1 SGHNT, CDR2 YENEEA. V was clipped by 5 bases and J by 4 bases, with 12 bases between them. CDR3 size: 14 residues. The CDR3, as DNA: TGTGCCAGCAGCGGCCGGGACTCATACAATGAGCAGTTCTTC. Its translation: CASSGRDSYNEQFF.

V is TRBV9 and J is TRBJ1-1; no clear D gene. The CDR3 is made up of 13 amino acids. CDR1 and CDR2 from the germline V gene are SGDLS and YYNGEE. Between the trimmed V and J ends, which lost 5 bases and 4 bases, there was a span of 12 bases. The CDR3, as DNA: TGTGCCAGCAGGCCCTCCGGGAGCACTGAAGCTTTCTTT. It yields the protein CASRPSGSTEAFF.

This clone was observed a single time. This chain joins TRBV4-2 and TRBJ2-7, with TRBD2 identical over 7 bases. There are 16 residues in the CDR3. Germline assignment: CDR1 LGHNA and CDR2 YNFKEQ. V gave up 4 bases and J gave up 6 bases; unmatched junction bases: 15. CDR3 coding DNA: TGTGCCAGCAGCCCAACCTCTAGCGGTGGGAATGGCGAGCAGTACTTC. Protein sequence: CASSPTSSGGNGEQYF.

CDR3 in DNA: TGCAGCGTTATCTGGGGGACAGGGGGCTACGAGCAGTACTTC. Its protein is CSVIWGTGGYEQYF. This chain connects TRBV29-1 to TRBJ2-7, with 11 bases fitting TRBD1. CDR3 length: 14 amino acids. Unmatched junction bases numbered 6, after V lost 5 bases and J lost 3 bases. Germline values: CDR1 SQVTM, CDR2 ANQGSEA.

This rearrangement joins TRBV3-1 (or the pseudogene TRBV3-2) to TRBJ2-5; 7 bases map to TRBD2. The CDR3 is 16 amino acids. The V gene end was trimmed by 0 bases and the J gene end by 1 base; junction bases not matched to a gene: 5. Germline CDR1 and CDR2: LGHDT and YNNKEL (reference sequence). CDR3 coding DNA: TGTGCCAGCAGCCAAGATTGGGCTAGCGGCCAAGAGACCCAGTACTTC. Amino acid sequence: CASSQDWASGQETQYF.

The chain links TRBV7-8 to TRBJ2-1, with 8 positions matching TRBD2. This CDR3 has 13 residues. Losses at the gene ends were 5 bases for V and 6 bases for J; bases not matched to a gene: 3. CDR1 and CDR2 from the germline V gene are SGHVS and FQNEAQ. CDR3 loop: CASSRGGFNEQFF. In DNA, the CDR3 is TGTGCCAGCAGCCGGGGGGGGTTCAATGAGCAGTTCTTC.

The chain recombines TRBV3-1 (or the pseudogene TRBV3-2) with TRBJ2-7, with D possibly being TRBD1 (6 bases). The CDR3 covers 19 residues. The V end lost 0 bases, the J end lost 2 bases, and 23 bases lay between the germline ends. Germline lookup yields CDR1 LGHDT and CDR2 YNNKEL (reference sequence). The chain's CDR3 is CASSQEGALMGMVPYEQYF. The CDR3 DNA reads as TGTGCCAGCAGCCAAGAGGGGGCTCTCATGGGGATGGTCCCCTACGAGCAGTACTTC.

CDR3 amino acids: CASSQENRSPGELFF. The CDR3 coding sequence is TGTGCCAGCAGCCAAGAAAACAGGAGTCCGGGGGAGCTGTTTTTT. This sequence joins TRBV4-2 and TRBJ2-2, with D possibly matching TRBD1 (5 bases). CDR1 and CDR2 (germline): LGHNA, YNFKEQ. The CDR3 loop spans 15 amino acids. The germline V and J ends were trimmed by 0 bases and 8 bases, with 13 bases remaining between them.

The CDR3 protein is CASNQGTGTNYEQYF. The CDR3 DNA sequence: TGTGCCTCCAATCAAGGGACAGGGACGAACTACGAGCAGTACTTC. V is TRBV30 and J is TRBJ2-7; 9 nucleotides line up with TRBD1. This CDR3 contains 15 residues. V shed 7 bases, J shed 3 bases, and the junction held 13 bases outside the gene matches. Germline V gene data show CDR1 as GTSNPN and CDR2 as SVGIG (reference sequence).

The count of this clone is one. V usage is TRBV9 and J usage is TRBJ2-1; D unclear. Germline lookup yields CDR1 SGDLS and CDR2 YYNGEE. Trimming stripped 0 bases from V and 8 bases from J, with 15 bases between. The CDR3 contains 15 residues. The CDR3, as DNA: TGTGCCAGCAGCGTAGGGCCAGAATCAAGTCATGAGCAGTTCTTC. Translated: CASSVGPESSHEQFF.

The chain employs TRBV6-2 or TRBV6-3 and TRBJ2-3, with D unresolved. The CDR3 is made up of 11 amino acids. V lost 4 bases and J 4 bases, leaving 3 bases between the germline ends. From germline, CDR1 is MNHEY and CDR2 SVGEGT. CDR3 DNA sequence: TGTGCCAGCAGTTTCTCAGATACGCAGTATTTT. It specifies CASSFSDTQYF.

The V gene is TRBV7-8, the J gene TRBJ2-5; D is perhaps TRBD2 (6 bases). With 6 bases removed from V and 4 bases from J, the gap between germline ends came to 18 bases. This CDR3 has 15 amino acids. Germline lookup yields CDR1 SGHVS and CDR2 FQNEAQ. The CDR3 loop reads CASRHRDSWGETQYF. The CDR3 bases are TGTGCCAGCAGACACCGGGACTCCTGGGGAGAGACCCAGTACTTC.

There are a few counts of this clone. The chain recombines TRBV28 with TRBJ2-5; 10 nucleotides match TRBD2. CDR3 length: 13 residues. In germline, CDR1 is MDHEN, CDR2 SYDVKM. The trim removed 7 bases at V and 6 bases at J, leaving 5 bases unmatched. DNA for the CDR3: TGTGCCAGCACTAGCGGGAGTCTAAAGACCCAGTACTTC. It translates to CASTSGSLKTQYF.

V gene TRBV5-4 combines with J gene TRBJ2-3; 9 bases align to TRBD2. The ends lost 0 bases at V and 4 bases at J; junction bases unmatched: 9. The length of the CDR3 is 17 residues. The germline CDR1 and CDR2 sequences are SGHNT and YYREEE (reference sequence). The DNA of the CDR3 is TGTGCCAGCAGCTTGGTTTCGCTAGCGGGGTTCTCAGATACGCAGTATTTT. Translating gives CASSLVSLAGFSDTQYF.

A single count supports this clone. The chain links TRBV7-8 to TRBJ2-7; 10 positions agree with TRBD1. J was trimmed by 7 bases and V by 5 bases; bases with no gene match: 5. Germline loops: CDR1 SGHVS, CDR2 FQNEAQ. The CDR3 has 13 amino acids. For the CDR3, the DNA is TGTGCCAGCAGCCAGGACAGGGGGTGGGAGCAGTACGTC. It specifies CASSQDRGWEQYV.

For this clone: At one end, the junction sequence differs from germline, possibly due to a read error. The rearrangement links TRBV12-3 or TRBV12-4 to TRBJ2-2; 7 positions agree with TRBD1. The CDR3 has 13 amino acids. In DNA form, the CDR3 reads TGTGCCAGCAGTCCGAAGGCTAGGACAGGCACCTCGTTT. Translating it yields CASSPKARTGTSF.

The chain joins TRBV9 to TRBJ1-1; 7 bases line up with TRBD1. Germline V CDR1 and CDR2: SGDLS, YYNGEE. CDR3 size: 15 residues. After removal of 3 bases from V and 3 bases from J, the junction contained 8 bases not matched to a gene. The CDR3 protein is CASSAPLQGDTEAFF. The CDR3 DNA reads as TGTGCCAGCAGCGCCCCGCTGCAGGGGGACACTGAAGCTTTCTTT.